The entry below describes one TCR beta chain. The antigen is unknown. Both 60 Vbeta primers and 13 Jbeta primers went into the PCR. Profiled with immunoSEQ multiplex PCR; TCRdb holds only in-frame clones, not every one. The sample gives a few hundred thousand clones, 70% to 90% of which show up once; about 7.5% is in the top ten. These data are taken from a study of cytomegalovirus exposure and HLA in healthy donors. As for the study in general: Of some 360 genotyped donors, more than 70% clustered with self-reported Caucasian donors. Overall study findings and caveats: Some segments of the V type, notably TRBV6-2 and TRBV6-3, were excluded as indistinguishable.

There are 17 residues in the CDR3. Losses at the gene ends were 0 bases for V and 3 bases for J; bases not matched to a gene: 3. Germline lookup yields CDR1 MGHRA and CDR2 YSYEKL. The sequence derives from a woman aged 60-75 years in good health and CMV-seropositive. The chain is built from TRBV4-1 and TRBJ2-5, with 14 bases identical to TRBD2. The sequenced sample was PBMCs. The CDR3 spells CASSQDPGLAGEETQYF. The CDR3 DNA is TGCGCCAGCAGCCAAGACCCGGGACTAGCGGGAGAAGAGACCCAGTACTTC.